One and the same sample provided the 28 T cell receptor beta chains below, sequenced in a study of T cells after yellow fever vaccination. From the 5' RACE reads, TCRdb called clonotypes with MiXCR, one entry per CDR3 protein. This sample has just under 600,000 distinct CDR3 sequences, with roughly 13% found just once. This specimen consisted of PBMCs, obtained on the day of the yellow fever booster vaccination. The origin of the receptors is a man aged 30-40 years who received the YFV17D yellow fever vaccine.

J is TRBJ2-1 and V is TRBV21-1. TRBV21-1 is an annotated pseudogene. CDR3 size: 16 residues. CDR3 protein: CASSKPGGSSYNEQFF. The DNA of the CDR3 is TGTGCCAGCAGCAAACCGGGCGGGAGCTCCTACAATGAGCAGTTCTTC.

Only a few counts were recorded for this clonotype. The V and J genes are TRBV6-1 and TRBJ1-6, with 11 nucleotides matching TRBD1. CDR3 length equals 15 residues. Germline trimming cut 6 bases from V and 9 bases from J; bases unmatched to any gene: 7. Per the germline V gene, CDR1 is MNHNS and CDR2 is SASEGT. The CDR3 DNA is TGTGCCAGCAGCCGCAGGGGACAGGGGGGTTCACCCCTCCACTTT. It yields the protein CASSRRGQGGSPLHF.

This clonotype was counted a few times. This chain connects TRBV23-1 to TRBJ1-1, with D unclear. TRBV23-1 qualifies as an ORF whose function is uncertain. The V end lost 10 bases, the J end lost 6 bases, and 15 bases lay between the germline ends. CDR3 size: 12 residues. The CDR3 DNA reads TGCGCCAACCAGGACCCAAGGGCTGAAGCTTTCTTT. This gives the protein CANQDPRAEAFF.

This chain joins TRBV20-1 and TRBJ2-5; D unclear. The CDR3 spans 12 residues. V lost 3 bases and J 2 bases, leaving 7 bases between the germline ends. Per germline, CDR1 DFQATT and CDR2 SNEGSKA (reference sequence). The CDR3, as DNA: TGCAGTGCTAGTGGCTGGCAAGAGACCCAGTACTTC. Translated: CSASGWQETQYF.

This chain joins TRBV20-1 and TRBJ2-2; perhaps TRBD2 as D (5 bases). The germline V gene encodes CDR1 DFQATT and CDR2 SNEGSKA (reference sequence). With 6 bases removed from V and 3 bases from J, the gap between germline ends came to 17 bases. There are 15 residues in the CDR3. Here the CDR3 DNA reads TGCAGTGCATCACCCGGGATAACTTACACCGGGGAGCTGTTTTTT. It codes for CSASPGITYTGELFF.

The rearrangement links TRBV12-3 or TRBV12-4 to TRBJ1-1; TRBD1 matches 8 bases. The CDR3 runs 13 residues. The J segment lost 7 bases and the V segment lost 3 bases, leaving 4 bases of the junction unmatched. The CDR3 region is CASSFDRGLEAFF. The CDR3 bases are TGTGCCAGCAGTTTTGACAGGGGCCTTGAAGCTTTCTTT.

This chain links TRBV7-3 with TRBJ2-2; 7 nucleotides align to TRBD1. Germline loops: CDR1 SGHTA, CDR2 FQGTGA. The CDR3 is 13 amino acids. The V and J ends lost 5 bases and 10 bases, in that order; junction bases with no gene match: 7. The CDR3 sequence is CASSPQGQQELFF. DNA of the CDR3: TGTGCCAGCAGCCCCCAGGGACAGCAGGAGCTGTTTTTT.

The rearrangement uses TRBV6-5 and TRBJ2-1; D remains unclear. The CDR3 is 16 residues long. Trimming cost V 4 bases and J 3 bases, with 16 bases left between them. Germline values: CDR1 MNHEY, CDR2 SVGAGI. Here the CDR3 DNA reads TGTGCCAGCAGTTCCCCGTCCCCGGGCAACTACAATGAGCAGTTCTTC. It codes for CASSSPSPGNYNEQFF.

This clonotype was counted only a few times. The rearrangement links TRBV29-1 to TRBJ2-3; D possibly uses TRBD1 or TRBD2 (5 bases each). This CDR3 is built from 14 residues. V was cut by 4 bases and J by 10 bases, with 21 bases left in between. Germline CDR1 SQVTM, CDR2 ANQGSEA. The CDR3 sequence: CSVVKGTGLGAQYF. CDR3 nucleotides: TGCAGCGTTGTTAAGGGTACGGGGCTGGGAGCGCAGTATTTT.

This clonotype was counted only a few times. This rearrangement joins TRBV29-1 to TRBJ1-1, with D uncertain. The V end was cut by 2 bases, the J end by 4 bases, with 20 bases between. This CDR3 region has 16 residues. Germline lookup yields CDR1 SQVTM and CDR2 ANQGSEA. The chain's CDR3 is CSVEIFGRDWGTEAFF. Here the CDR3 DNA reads TGCAGCGTTGAAATTTTTGGAAGGGATTGGGGCACTGAAGCTTTCTTT.

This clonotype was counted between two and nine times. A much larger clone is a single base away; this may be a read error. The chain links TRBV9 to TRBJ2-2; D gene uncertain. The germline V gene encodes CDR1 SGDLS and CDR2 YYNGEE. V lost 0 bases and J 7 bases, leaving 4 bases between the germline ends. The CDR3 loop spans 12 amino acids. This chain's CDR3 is CASSVAHGELFF. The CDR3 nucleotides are TGTGCCAGCAGCGTAGCTCACGGGGAGCTGTTTTTT.

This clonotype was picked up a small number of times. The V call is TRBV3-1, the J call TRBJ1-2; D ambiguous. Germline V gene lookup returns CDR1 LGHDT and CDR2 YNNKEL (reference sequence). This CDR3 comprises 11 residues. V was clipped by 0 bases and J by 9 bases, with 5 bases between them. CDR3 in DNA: TGTGCCAGCAGCCAAGATGCAAGCTACACCTTC. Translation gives CASSQDASYTF.

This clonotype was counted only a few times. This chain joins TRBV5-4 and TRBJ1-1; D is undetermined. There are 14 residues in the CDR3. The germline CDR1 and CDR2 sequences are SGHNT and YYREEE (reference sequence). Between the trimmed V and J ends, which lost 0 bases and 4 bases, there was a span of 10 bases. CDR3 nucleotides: TGTGCCAGCAGCTTGGGCGGGGTTAGCACTGAAGCTTTCTTT. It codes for CASSLGGVSTEAFF.

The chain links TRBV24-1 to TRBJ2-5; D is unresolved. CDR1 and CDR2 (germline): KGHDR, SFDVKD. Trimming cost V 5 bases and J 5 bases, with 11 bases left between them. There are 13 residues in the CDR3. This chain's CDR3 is CATSAGSWETQYF. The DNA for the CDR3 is TGTGCCACCAGTGCCGGTAGTTGGGAGACCCAGTACTTC.

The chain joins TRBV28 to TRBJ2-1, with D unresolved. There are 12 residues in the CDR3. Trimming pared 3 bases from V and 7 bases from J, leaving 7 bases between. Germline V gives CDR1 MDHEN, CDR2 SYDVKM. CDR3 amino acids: CASSFGRNEQFF. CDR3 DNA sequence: TGTGCCAGCAGTTTCGGAAGGAATGAGCAGTTCTTC.

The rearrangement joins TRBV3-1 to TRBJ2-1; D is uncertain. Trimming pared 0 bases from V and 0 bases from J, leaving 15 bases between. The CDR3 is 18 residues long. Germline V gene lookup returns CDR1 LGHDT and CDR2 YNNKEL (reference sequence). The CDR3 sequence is CASSQDAVAAASYNEQFF. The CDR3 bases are TGTGCCAGCAGCCAAGATGCTGTTGCGGCCGCCTCCTACAATGAGCAGTTCTTC.

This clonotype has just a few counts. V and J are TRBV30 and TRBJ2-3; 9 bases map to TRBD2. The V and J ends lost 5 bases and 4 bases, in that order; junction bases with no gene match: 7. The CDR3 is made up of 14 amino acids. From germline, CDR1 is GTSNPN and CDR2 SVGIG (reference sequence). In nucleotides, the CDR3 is TGTGCCTGGGGTAGCGGGAGCGCGGCAGATACGCAGTATTTT. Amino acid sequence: CAWGSGSAADTQYF.

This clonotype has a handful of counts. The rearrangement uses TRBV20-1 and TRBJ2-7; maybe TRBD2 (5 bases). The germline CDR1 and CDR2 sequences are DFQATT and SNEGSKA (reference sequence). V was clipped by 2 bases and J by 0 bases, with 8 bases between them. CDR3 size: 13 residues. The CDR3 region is CSARLAYSYEQYF. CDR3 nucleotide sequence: TGCAGTGCTAGACTAGCTTACTCCTACGAGCAGTACTTC.

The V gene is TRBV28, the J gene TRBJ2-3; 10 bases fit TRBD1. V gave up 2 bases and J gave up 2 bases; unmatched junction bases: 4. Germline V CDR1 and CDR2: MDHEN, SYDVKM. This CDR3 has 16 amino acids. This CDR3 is CASSLKGQGSTDTQYF. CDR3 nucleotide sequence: TGTGCCAGCAGTTTAAAGGGACAGGGGTCCACAGATACGCAGTATTTT.

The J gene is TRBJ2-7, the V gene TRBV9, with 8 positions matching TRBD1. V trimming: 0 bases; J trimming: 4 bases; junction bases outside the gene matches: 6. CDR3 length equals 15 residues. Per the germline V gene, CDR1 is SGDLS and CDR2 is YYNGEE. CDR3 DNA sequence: TGTGCCAGCAGCGTAGCGGGACAGGCGCGGTACGAGCAGTACTTC. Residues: CASSVAGQARYEQYF. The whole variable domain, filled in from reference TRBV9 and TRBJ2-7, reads DSGVTQTPKHLITATGQRVTLRCSPRSGDLSVYWYQQSLDQGLQFLIQYYNGEERAKGNILERFSAQQFPDLHSELNLSSLELGDSALYFCASSVAGQARYEQYFGPGTRLTVT.

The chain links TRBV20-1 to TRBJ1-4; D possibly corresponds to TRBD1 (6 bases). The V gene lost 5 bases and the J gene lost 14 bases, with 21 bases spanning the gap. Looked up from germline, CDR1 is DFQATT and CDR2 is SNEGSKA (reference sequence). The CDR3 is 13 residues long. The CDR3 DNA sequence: TGCAGTGCTCCCCGGGGGGACACGAATACCCTGTTTTTT. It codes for CSAPRGDTNTLFF.

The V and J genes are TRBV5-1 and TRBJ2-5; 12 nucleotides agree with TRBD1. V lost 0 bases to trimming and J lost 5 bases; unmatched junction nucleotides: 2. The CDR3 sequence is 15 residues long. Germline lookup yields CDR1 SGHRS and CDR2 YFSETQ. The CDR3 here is CASSLEGTGGETQYF. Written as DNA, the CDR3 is TGCGCCAGCAGCTTGGAAGGGACAGGGGGCGAGACCCAGTACTTC.

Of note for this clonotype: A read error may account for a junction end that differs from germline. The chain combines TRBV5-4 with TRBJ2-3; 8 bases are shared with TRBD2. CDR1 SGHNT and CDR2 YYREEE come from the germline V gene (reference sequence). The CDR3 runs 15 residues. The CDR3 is CASSRDGGGTDAQYF. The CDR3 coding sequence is TGTGCCAGCAGCCGCGACGGGGGGGGCACAGATGCGCAGTATTTT.

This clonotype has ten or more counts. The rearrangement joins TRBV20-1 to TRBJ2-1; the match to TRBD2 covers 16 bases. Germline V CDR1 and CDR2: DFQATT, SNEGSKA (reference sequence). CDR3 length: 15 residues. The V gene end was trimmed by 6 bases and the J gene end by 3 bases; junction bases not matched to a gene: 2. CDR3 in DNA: TGCAGTGCGGGGACTAGCGGGAGGGTCTACAATGAGCAGTTCTTC. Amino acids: CSAGTSGRVYNEQFF.

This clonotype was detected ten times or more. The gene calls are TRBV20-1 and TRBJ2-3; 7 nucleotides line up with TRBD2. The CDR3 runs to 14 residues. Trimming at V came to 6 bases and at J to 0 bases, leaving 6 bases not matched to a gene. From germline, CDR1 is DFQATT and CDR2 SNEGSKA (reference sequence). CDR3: CSAFSGPSTDTQYF. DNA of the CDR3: TGCAGTGCCTTTAGCGGGCCTAGCACAGATACGCAGTATTTT.

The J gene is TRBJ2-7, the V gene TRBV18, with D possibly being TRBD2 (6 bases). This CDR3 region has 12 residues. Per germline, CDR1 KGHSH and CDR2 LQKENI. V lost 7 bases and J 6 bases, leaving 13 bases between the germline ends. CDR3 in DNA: TGTGCCAGCTTTAGTACGACTAGCGAGCAGTACTTC. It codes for CASFSTTSEQYF.

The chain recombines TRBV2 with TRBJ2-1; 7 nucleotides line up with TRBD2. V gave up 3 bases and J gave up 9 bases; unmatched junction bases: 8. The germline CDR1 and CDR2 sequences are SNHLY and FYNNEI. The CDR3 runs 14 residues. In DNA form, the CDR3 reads TGTGCCAGCAGTGATGGGGGGAGGGCTACTGAGCAGTTCTTC. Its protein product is CASSDGGRATEQFF. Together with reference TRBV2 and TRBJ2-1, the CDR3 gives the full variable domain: EPEVTQTPSHQVTQMGQEVILRCVPISNHLYFYWYRQILGQKVEFLVSFYNNEISEKSEIFDDQFSVERPDGSNFTLKIRSTKLEDSAMYFCASSDGGRATEQFFGPGTRLTVL.

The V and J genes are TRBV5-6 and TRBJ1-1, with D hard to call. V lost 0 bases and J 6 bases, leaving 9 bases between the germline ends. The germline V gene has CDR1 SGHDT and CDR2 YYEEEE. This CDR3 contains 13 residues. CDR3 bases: TGTGCCAGCAGCTTGGCGGGCAGGTCTGAAGCTTTCTTT. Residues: CASSLAGRSEAFF.